One and the same sample provided the 11 T cell receptor beta chains below, sequenced in a study of CD8+CD57+ T cells in acquired aplastic anemia. Patients included in sequencing had previously demonstrated CD8+CD57+ cell expansion by flow cytometry. Investigators profiled TCR beta VDJ and CDR3 from genomic DNA template. A single record per CDR3 protein comes from TCRdb applying MiXCR to the reads. The table has around 430,000 distinct CDR3 sequences, 25% to 40% seen once; the top ten hold 0.82%. Sequencing input: sorted CD4+, CD8+, or CD8+CD57+ T cells (not recorded which) from PBMCs. Receptor source: a human donor with aplastic anemia.

The rearrangement joins TRBV30 to TRBJ2-3; D uncertain. Germline CDR1 reads GTSNPN; CDR2 reads SVGIG (reference sequence). The CDR3 runs to 11 residues. V lost 3 bases, J lost 4 bases, and 5 bases lay in between. The CDR3 nucleotides read TGTGCCTGGAGCATAGCAGATACGCAGTATTTT. Translating gives CAWSIADTQYF.

As for this clonotype: Possible read error: a much larger clone is one base away. This chain uses TRBV4-2 with TRBJ1-5; D perhaps matches TRBD1 (6 bases). Trimming took off 2 bases at V and 0 bases at J, with 14 bases between the two ends. The germline V gene encodes CDR1 LGHNA and CDR2 YNFKEQ. This CDR3 contains 17 residues. This chain's CDR3 is CASSQSSAGDSNQPQHF. CDR3 in DNA: TGTGCCAGCAGCCAAAGCTCAGCAGGGGATAGCAATCAGCCCCAGCATTTT.

Of note for this clonotype: A much more abundant neighbour one base away suggests this may be a read error. The chain is built from TRBV4-2 and TRBJ1-6; TRBD1 matches 9 bases. Germline lookup yields CDR1 LGHNA and CDR2 YNFKEQ. The CDR3 extends over 17 amino acids. For the CDR3, the DNA is TGTGCCGGCAGCCAAGACTCCACAGGGGGCATCGGTTCACCCCTCCACTTT. Encoded protein: CAGSQDSTGGIGSPLHF.

Points on this clonotype: An end of the junction does not agree with germline; a read error may underlie this. This sequence joins TRBV19 and TRBJ1-2; the match to TRBD1 covers 7 bases. CDR1 and CDR2 (germline): LNHDA, SQIVND (reference sequence). The CDR3 length is 13 residues. CDR3 sequence reads: CASSGTVFYDYTF. DNA of the CDR3: TGTGCCAGTAGCGGGACAGTTTTCTATGACTACACCTTC.

This clonotype was picked up a small number of times. The CDR3 sequence is CASSQGWQDYEQYF. The DNA of the CDR3 is TGTGCCAGCAGCCAAGGTTGGCAGGACTACGAGCAGTACTTC. J is TRBJ2-7 and V is TRBV3-1; D unclear. Germline V gives CDR1 LGHDT, CDR2 YNNKEL (reference sequence). V lost 1 base and J lost 3, with 10 bases in between. This CDR3 has 14 residues.

This clonotype was counted ten times or more. The rearrangement joins TRBV5-1 to TRBJ2-7; 9 nucleotides line up with TRBD1. CDR1 is SGHRS, CDR2 YFSETQ, per germline. The CDR3 loop spans 14 amino acids. V lost 0 bases and J lost 6; bases outside the gene matches: 4. The CDR3 loop is CASSLGTGEGEQYF. For the CDR3, the DNA is TGCGCCAGCAGCTTGGGGACAGGGGAGGGCGAGCAGTACTTC.

This clonotype was seen repeatedly, ten times or more. This chain uses TRBV24-1 with TRBJ2-7, with TRBD1 as a possible D gene (5 bases). This CDR3 contains 12 residues. The germline gives CDR1 KGHDR, CDR2 SFDVKD. V dropped 1 base and J dropped 5 bases, with 5 bases sitting between them. DNA of the CDR3: TGTGCCACCAGTGATTTCAGGGACGAGCAGTACTTC. Its translation: CATSDFRDEQYF.

The V and J genes are TRBV6-2 or TRBV6-3 and TRBJ2-7, with D unclear. Trimming pared 6 bases from V and 6 bases from J, leaving 12 bases between. From germline, CDR1 is MNHEY and CDR2 SVGEGT. CDR3 length: 12 residues. CDR3 loop: CASSNVGIEQYF. CDR3 bases: TGTGCCAGCAGCAACGTAGGGATCGAGCAGTACTTC.

Points on this clonotype: This could be a read error, since a much larger clone is one nucleotide away. Since no conserved phenylalanine or tryptophan closes the CDR3, a read error is the likely cause. This chain uses TRBV7-2 with TRBJ1-2; D might be TRBD1 (6 bases). Germline V CDR1 and CDR2: SGHTA, FQGNSA. The CDR3 loop spans 13 amino acids. The V and J ends lost 1 base and 6 bases respectively, with 9 bases between them. The CDR3 loop is CASSLDREDGYTL. The CDR3 nucleotides read TGTGCCAGCAGCTTAGACAGGGAAGATGGCTACACCCTC.

This clonotype was observed a handful of times. This rearrangement joins TRBV10-3 to TRBJ2-7; 10 bases agree with TRBD1. CDR1 ENHRY and CDR2 SYGVKD come from the germline V gene. V dropped 4 bases and J dropped 6; count of bases not matched to a gene: 9. The CDR3 is made up of 15 amino acids. This CDR3 reads CAISVDRGLPSEQYF. The CDR3 nucleotides are TGTGCCATCAGTGTAGACAGGGGGCTTCCCAGCGAGCAGTACTTC.

The chain has TRBV12-5 and TRBJ1-2; D remains unclear. V was clipped by 9 bases and J by 4 bases, with 12 bases between them. This CDR3 is built from 12 residues. Germline values: CDR1 LGHNT, CDR2 FRNRAP. The CDR3 here is CASARVFYGYTF. CDR3 nucleotides: TGTGCTAGCGCACGGGTTTTCTATGGCTACACCTTC.